This T cell receptor beta chain was sequenced for a study of control samples from healthy donors and cancer patients. Assay used: immunoSEQ multiplex PCR; TCRdb lists only in-frame clones, some missing. The sample comprises roughly 370,000 clones, 80% to 95% of which are singletons, and around 6.8% rests with the top ten. CDR1 and CDR2 from the germline V gene are SQVTM and ANQGSEA. The CDR3 sequence is 12 residues long. Between the trimmed V and J ends, which lost 5 bases and 1 base, there was a span of 8 bases. The chain uses TRBV29-1 and TRBJ1-1; D is undetermined. This receptor was obtained from a man between 35 and 55 years old with head and neck cancer. Sequencing used PBMCs. CDR3 loop: CSVLHGNTEAFF. CDR3 bases: TGCAGCGTTCTTCATGGGAACACTGAAGCTTTCTTT. Full variable domain (missing parts from reference TRBV29-1 and TRBJ1-1): SAVISQKPSRDICQRGTSLTIQCQVDSQVTMMFWYRQQPGQSLTLIATANQGSEATYESGFVIDKFPISRPNLTFSTLTVSNMSPEDSSIYLCSVLHGNTEAFFGQGTRLTVV.